This T cell receptor (beta chain) was identified in a study of response to subunit inactivated influenza vaccine. TCRdb passed the RT-PCR reads through MiXCR, listing each CDR3 protein once. The sample holds 500,000 to 550,000 distinct CDR3 sequences, approximately 20% seen once. Germline CDR1 is MNHNY and CDR2 is SVGAGI (reference sequence). V was cut by 5 bases and J by 7 bases, with 11 bases left in between. The CDR3 contains 13 residues. These same records also appear under a second study, on T cells expressing NK-cell markers. That source notes: The authors made TCR beta cDNA libraries by 5'RACE template switching. This switching added a universal primer site and UMIs. These clonotypes also led the CD3+CD56-NKG2C+ fraction in a handful of donors.

Sequencing was performed on CD4+ T cells sorted from PBMCs, taken roughly 12 days after vaccination. This rearrangement joins TRBV6-6 to TRBJ2-2; D is undetermined. The source is a man in his fifties or sixties who received an inactivated influenza vaccine. The CDR3 sequence is CASSQGRNGELFF. CDR3 DNA sequence: TGTGCCAGCAGTCAAGGGCGCAACGGGGAGCTGTTTTTT.